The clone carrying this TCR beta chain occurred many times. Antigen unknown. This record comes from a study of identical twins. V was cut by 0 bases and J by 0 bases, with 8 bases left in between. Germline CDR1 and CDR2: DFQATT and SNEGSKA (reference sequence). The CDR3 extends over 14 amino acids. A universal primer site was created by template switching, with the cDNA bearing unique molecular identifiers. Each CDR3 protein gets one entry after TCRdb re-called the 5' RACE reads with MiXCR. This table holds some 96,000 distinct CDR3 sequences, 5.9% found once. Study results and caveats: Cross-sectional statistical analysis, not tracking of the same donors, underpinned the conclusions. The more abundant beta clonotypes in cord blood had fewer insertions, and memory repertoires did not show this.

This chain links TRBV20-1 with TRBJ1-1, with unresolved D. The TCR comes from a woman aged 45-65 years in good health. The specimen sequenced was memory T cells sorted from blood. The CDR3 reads CSARDGELNTEAFF. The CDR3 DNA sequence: TGCAGTGCTAGAGATGGGGAATTGAACACTGAAGCTTTCTTT.